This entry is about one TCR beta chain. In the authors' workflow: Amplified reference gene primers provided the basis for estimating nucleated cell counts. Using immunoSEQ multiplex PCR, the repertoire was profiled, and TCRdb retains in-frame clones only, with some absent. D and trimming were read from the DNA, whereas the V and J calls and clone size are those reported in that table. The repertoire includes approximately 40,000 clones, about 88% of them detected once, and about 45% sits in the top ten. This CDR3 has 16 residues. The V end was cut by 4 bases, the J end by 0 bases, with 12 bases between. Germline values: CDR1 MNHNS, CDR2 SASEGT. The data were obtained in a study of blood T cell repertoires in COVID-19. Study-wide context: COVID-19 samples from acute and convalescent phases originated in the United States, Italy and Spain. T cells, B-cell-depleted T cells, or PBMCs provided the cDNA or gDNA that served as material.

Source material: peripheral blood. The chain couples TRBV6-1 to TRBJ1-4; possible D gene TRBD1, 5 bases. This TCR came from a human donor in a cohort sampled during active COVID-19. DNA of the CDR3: TGTGCCAGCAGTGGCCGGGGGATCGCAACTAATGAAAAACTGTTTTTT. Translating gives CASSGRGIATNEKLFF.